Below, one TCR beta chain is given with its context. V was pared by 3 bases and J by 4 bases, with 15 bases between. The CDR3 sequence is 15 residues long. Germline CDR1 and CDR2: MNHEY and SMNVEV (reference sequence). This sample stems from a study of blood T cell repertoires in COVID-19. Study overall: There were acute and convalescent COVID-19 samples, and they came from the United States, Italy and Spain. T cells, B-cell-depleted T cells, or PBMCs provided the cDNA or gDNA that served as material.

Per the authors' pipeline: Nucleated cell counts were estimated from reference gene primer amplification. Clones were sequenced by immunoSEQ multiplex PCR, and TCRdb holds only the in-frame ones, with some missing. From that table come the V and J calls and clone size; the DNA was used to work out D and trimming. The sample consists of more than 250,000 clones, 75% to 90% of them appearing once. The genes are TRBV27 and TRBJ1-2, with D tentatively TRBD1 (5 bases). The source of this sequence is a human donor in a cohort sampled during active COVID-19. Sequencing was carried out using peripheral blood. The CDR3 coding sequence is TGTGCCAGCAGTTTCGGCAGACCCCAGGGCTATGGCTACACCTTC. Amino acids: CASSFGRPQGYGYTF.